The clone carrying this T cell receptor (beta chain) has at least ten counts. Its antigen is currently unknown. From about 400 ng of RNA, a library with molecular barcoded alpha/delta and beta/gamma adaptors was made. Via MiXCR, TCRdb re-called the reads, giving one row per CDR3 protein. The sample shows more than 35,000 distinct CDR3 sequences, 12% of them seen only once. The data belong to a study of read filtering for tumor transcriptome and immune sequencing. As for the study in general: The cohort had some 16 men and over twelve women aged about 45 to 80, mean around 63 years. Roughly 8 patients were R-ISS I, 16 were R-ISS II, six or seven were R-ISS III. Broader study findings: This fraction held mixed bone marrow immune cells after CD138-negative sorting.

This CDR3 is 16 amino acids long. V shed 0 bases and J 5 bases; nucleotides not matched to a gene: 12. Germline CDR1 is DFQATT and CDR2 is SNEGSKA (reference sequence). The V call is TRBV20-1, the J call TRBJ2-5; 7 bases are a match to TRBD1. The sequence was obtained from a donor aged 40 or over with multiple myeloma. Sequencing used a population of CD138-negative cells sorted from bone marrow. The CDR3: CSARESRDSEFETQYF. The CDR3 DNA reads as TGCAGTGCTAGAGAATCTAGGGACAGTGAGTTCGAGACCCAGTACTTC.